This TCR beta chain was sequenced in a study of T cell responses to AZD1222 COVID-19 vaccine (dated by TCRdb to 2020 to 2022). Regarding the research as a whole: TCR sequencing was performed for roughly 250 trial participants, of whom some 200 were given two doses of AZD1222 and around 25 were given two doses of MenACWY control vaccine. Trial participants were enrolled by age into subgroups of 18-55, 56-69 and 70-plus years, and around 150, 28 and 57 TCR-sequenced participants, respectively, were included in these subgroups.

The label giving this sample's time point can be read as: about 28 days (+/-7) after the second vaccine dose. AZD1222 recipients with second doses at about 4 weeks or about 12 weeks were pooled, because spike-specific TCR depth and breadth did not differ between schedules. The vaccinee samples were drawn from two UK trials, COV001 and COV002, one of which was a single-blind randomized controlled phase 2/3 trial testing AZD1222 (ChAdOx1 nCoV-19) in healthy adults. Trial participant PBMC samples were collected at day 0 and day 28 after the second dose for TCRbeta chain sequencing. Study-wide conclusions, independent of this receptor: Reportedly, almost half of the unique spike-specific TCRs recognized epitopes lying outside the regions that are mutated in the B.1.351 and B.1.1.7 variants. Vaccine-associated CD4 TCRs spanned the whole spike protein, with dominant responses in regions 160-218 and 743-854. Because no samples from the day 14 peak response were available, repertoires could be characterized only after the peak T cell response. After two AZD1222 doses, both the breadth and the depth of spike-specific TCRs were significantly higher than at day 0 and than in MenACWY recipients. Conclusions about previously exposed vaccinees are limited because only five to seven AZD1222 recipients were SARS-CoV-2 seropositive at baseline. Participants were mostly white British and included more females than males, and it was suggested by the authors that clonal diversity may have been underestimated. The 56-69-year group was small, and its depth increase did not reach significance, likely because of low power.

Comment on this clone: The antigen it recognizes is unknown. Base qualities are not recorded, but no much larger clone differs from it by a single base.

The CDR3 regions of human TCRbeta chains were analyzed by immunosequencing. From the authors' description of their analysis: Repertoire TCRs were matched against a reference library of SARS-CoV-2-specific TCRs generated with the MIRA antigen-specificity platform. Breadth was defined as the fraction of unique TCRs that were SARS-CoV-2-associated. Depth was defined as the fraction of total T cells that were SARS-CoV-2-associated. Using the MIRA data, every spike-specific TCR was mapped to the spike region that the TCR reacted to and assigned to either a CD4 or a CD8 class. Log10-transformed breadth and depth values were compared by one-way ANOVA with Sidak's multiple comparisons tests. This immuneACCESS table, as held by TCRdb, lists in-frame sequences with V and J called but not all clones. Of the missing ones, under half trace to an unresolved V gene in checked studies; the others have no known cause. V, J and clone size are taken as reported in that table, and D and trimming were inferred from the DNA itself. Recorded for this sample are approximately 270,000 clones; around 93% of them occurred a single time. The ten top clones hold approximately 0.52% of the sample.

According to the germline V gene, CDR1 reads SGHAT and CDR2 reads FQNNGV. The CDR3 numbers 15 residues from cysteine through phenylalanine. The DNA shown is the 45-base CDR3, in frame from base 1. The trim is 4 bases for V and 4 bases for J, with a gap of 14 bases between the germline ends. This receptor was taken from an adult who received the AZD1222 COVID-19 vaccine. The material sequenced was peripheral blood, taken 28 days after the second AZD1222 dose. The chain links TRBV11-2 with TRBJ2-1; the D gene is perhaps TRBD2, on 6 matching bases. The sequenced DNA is TGTGCCAGCAGCTCACATGGAGGAGGGTACAATGAGCAGTTCTTC. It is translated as CASSSHGGGYNEQFF. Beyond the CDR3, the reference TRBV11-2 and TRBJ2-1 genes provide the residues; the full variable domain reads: EAGVAQSPRYKIIEKRQSVAFWCNPISGHATLYWYQQILGQGPKLLIQFQNNGVVDDSQLPKDRFSAERLKGVDSTLKIQPAKLEDSAVYLCASSSHGGGYNEQFFGPGTRLTVL.